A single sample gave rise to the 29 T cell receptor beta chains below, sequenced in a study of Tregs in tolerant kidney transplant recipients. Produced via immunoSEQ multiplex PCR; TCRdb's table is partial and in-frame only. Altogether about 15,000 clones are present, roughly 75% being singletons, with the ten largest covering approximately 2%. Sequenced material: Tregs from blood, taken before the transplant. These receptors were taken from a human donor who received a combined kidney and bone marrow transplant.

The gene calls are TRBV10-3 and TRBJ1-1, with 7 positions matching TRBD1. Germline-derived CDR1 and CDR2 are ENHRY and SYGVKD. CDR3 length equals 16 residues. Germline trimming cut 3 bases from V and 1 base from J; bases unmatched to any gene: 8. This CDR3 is CAISEFQDRANTEAFF. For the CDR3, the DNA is TGTGCCATCAGTGAATTCCAAGACAGGGCGAACACTGAAGCTTTCTTT.

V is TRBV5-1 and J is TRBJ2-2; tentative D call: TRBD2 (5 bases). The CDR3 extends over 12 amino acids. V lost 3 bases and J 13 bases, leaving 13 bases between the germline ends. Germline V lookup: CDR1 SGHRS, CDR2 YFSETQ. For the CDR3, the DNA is TGCGCCAGCAGCTCCCTCGGGATTGGGCTGTTTTTT. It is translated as CASSSLGIGLFF.

The CDR3 loop reads CASSSSGGKPYEQYF. CDR3 in DNA: TGTGCCAGCAGCTCTAGCGGGGGGAAGCCCTACGAGCAGTACTTC. The rearrangement joins TRBV6-6 to TRBJ2-7; 11 nucleotides match TRBD2. The germline gives CDR1 MNHNY, CDR2 SVGAGI (reference sequence). V gave up 6 bases and J gave up 2 bases; unmatched junction bases: 6. There are 15 residues in the CDR3.

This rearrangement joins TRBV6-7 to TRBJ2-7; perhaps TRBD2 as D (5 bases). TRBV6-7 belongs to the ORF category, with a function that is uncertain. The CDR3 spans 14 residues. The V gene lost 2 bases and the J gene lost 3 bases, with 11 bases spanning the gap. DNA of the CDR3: TGTGCCAGCAGTTACCCCCCCCGGGACTACGAGCAGTACTTC. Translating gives CASSYPPRDYEQYF.

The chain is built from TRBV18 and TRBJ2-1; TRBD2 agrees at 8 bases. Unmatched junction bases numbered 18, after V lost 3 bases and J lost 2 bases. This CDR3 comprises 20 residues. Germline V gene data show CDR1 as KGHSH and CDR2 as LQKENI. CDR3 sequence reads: CASSPSYSTLAGGAYNEQFF. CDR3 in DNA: TGTGCCAGCTCACCTAGTTACTCGACCCTTGCGGGAGGAGCCTACAATGAGCAGTTCTTC.

The CDR3 DNA follows: TGTGCCAGCAGGCGGGGGGGGTTAGAGACCCAGTACTTC. Protein: CASRRGGLETQYF. This chain joins TRBV28 and TRBJ2-5; 9 bases are a match to TRBD2. The ends lost 6 bases at V and 4 bases at J; junction bases unmatched: 3. The CDR3 has 13 amino acids. Germline V gives CDR1 MDHEN, CDR2 SYDVKM.

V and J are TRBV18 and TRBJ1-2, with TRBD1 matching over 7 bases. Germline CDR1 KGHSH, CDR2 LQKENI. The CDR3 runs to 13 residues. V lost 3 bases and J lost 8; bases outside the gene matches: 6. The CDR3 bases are TGTGCCAGCTCACCCGGACAGGAGGAGGGCTACACCTTC. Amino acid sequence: CASSPGQEEGYTF.

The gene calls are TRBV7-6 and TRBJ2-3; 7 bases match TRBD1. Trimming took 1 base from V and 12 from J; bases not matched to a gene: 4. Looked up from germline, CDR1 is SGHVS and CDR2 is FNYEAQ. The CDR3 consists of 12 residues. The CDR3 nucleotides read TGTGCCAGCAGCTTAGGGGACAGCGCCCAGTATTTT. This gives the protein CASSLGDSAQYF.

The CDR3 here is CASSPMGGMINTEAFF. The CDR3 nucleotides are TGTGCCAGCAGCCCCATGGGGGGAATGATAAACACTGAAGCTTTCTTT. The chain combines TRBV11-2 with TRBJ1-1; D is possibly TRBD1 (5 bases). V was trimmed by 5 bases and J by 2 bases, leaving 18 bases between them. The CDR3 runs 16 residues. Germline V CDR1 and CDR2: SGHAT, FQNNGV.

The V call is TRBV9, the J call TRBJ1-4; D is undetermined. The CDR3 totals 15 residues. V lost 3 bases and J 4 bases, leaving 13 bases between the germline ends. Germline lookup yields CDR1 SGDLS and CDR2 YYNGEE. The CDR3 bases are TGTGCCAGCAGCGACCGGGCGCGGGGTAATGAAAAACTGTTTTTT. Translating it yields CASSDRARGNEKLFF.

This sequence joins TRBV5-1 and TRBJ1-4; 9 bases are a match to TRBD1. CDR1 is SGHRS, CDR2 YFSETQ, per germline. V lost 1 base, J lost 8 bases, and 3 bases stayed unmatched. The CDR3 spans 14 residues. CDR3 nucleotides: TGCGCCAGCAGCTTGACAGGGGGCGGGGAAAAACTGTTTTTT. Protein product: CASSLTGGGEKLFF.

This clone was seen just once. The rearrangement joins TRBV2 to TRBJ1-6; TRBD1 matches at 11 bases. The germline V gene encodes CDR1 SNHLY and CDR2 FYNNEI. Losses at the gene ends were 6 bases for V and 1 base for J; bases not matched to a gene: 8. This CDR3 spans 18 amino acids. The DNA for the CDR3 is TGTGCCAGCAGCCCCGGGACAGGGGGTAATTCCTATAATTCACCCCTCCACTTT. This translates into CASSPGTGGNSYNSPLHF.

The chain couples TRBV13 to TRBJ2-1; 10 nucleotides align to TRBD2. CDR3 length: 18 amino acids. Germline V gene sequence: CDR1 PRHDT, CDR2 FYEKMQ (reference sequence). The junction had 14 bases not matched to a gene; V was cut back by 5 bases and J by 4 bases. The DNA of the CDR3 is TGTGCCAGCAGCATCAGATCGGGACTAGCGAAGAATTACAATGAGCAGTTCTTC. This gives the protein CASSIRSGLAKNYNEQFF.

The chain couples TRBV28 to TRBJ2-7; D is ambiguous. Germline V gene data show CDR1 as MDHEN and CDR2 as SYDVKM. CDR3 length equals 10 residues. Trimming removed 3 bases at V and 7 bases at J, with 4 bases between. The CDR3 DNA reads TGTGCCAGCAGTTTCAGGGAGCAGTACTTC. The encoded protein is CASSFREQYF.

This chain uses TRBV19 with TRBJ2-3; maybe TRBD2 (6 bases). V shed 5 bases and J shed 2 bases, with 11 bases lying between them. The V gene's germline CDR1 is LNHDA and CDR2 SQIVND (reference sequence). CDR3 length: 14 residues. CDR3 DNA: TGTGCCAGTAGTTTTAGCGGTCTCACAGATACGCAGTATTTT. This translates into CASSFSGLTDTQYF.

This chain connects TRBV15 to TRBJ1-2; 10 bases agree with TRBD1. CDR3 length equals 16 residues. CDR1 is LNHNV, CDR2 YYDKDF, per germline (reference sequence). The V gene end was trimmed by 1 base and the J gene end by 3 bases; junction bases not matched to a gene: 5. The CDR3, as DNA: TGTGCCACCAGCAGAGGGGACAGGGGTGCTGACTATGGCTACACCTTC. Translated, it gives CATSRGDRGADYGYTF. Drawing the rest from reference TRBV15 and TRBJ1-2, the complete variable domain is DAMVIQNPRYQVTQFGKPVTLSCSQTLNHNVMYWYQQKSSQAPKLLFHYYDKDFNNEADTPDNFQSRRPNTSFCFLDIRSPGLGDTAMYLCATSRGDRGADYGYTFGSGTRLTVV.

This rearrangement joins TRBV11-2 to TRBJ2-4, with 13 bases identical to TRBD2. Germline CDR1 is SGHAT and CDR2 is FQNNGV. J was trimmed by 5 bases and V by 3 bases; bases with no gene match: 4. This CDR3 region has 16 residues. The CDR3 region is CASSFGLAGVENIQYF. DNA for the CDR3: TGTGCCAGCAGCTTCGGACTAGCGGGAGTGGAAAACATTCAGTACTTC. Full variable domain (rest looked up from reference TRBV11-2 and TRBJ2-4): EAGVAQSPRYKIIEKRQSVAFWCNPISGHATLYWYQQILGQGPKLLIQFQNNGVVDDSQLPKDRFSAERLKGVDSTLKIQPAKLEDSAVYLCASSFGLAGVENIQYFGAGTRLSVL.

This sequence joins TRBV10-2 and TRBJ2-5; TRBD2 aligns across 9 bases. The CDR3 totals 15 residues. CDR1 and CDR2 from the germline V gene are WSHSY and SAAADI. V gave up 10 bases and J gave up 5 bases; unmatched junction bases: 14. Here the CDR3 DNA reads TGCGCCACCGCGCACTTAGCGGGAGAGCGCGAGACCCAGTACTTC. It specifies CATAHLAGERETQYF.

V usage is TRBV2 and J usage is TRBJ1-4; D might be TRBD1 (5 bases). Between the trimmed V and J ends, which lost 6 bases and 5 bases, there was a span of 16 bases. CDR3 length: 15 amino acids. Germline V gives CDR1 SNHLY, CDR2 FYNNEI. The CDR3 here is CASRGTGGPNEKLFF. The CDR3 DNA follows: TGTGCCAGCAGGGGGACCGGGGGTCCCAATGAAAAACTGTTTTTT.

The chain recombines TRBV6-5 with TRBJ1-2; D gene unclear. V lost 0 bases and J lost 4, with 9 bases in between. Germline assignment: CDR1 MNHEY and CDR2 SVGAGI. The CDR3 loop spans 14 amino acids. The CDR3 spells CASSYSGSPYGYTF. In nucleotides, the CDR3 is TGTGCCAGCAGTTACTCGGGCAGCCCCTATGGCTACACCTTC.

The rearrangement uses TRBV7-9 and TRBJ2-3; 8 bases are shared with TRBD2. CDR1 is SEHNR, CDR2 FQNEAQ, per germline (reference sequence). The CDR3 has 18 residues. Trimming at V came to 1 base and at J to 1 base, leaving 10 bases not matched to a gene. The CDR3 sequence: CASSLGIGGSGGTDTQYF. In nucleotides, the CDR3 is TGTGCCAGCAGCTTAGGGATCGGTGGTAGCGGGGGCACAGATACGCAGTATTTT.

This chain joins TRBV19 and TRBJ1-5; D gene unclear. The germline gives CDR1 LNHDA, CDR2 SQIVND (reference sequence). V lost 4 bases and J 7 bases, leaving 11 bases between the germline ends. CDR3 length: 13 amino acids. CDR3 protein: CASSTGGRQPQHF. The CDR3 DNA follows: TGTGCCAGTAGTACGGGAGGAAGGCAGCCCCAGCATTTT.

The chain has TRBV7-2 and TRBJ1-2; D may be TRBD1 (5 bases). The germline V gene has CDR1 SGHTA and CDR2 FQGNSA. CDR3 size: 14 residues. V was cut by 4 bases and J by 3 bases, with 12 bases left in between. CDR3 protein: CASSSGAGDYGYTF. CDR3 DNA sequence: TGTGCCAGCAGCTCTGGGGCGGGGGACTATGGCTACACCTTC.

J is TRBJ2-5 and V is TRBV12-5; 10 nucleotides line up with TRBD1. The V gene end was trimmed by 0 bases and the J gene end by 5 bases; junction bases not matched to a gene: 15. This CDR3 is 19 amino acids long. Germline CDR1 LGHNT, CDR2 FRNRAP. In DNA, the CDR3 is TGTGCTAGTGGTTTGGTACGGGGGGACAGGGGAACCTTTGCGGAGACCCAGTACTTC. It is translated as CASGLVRGDRGTFAETQYF.

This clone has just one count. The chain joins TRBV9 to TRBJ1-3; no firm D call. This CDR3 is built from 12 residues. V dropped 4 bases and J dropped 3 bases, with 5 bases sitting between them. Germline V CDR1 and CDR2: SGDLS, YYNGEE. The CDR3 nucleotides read TGTGCCAGCAGCCTAAATGGAAACACCATATATTTT. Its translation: CASSLNGNTIYF.

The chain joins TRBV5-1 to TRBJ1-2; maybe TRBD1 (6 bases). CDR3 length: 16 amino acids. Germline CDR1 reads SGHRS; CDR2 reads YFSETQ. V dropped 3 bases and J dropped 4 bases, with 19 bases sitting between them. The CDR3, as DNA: TGCGCCAGCAGCTCCAAATCAGGGGCCAGTACCTATGGCTACACCTTC. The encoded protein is CASSSKSGASTYGYTF.

CDR3 sequence (DNA): TGTGCCAGCAGTCAAGGACAGGGAGGAAACACCATATATTTT. Encoded protein: CASSQGQGGNTIYF. The V and J genes are TRBV6-1 and TRBJ1-3, with TRBD1 identical over 8 bases. The V segment lost 5 bases and the J segment 4 bases; nucleotides outside the gene matches: 4. The germline CDR1 and CDR2 sequences are MNHNS and SASEGT. The CDR3 is 14 residues long.

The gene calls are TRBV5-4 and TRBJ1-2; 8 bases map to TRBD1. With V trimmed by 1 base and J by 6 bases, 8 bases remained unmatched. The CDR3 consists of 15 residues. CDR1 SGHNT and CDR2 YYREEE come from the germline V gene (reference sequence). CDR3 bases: TGTGCCAGCAGCTTGTTGGGGGCAGGGGGCCATGGCTACACCTTC. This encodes CASSLLGAGGHGYTF.

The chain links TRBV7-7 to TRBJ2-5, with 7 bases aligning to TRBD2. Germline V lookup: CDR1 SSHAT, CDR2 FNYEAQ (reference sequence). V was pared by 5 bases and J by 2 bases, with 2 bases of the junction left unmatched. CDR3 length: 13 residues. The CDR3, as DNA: TGTGCCAGCAGCGGGAGGGTACAAGAGACCCAGTACTTC. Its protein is CASSGRVQETQYF.